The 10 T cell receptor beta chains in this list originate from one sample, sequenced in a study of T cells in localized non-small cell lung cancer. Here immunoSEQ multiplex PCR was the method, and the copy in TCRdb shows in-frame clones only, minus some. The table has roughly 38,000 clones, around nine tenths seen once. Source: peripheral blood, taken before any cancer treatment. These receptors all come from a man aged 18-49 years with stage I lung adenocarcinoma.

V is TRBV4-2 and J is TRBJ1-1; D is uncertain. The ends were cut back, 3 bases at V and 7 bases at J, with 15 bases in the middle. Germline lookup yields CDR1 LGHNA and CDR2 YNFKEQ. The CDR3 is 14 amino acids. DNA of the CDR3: TGTGCCAGCAGCCATGCAGTTGATCAGAATGAAGCTTTCTTT. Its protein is CASSHAVDQNEAFF.

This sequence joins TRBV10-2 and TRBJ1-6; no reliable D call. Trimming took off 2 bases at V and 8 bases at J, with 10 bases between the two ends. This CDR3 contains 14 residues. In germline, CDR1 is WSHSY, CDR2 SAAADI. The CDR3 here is CASSEVARDSPLHF. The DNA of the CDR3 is TGCGCCAGCAGTGAGGTAGCACGCGATTCACCCCTCCACTTT.

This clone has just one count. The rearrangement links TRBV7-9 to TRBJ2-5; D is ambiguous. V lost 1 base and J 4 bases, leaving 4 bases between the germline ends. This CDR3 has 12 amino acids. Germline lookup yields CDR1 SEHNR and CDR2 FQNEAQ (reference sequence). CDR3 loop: CASSLGVETQYF. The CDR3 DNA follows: TGTGCCAGCAGCTTAGGGGTAGAGACCCAGTACTTC.

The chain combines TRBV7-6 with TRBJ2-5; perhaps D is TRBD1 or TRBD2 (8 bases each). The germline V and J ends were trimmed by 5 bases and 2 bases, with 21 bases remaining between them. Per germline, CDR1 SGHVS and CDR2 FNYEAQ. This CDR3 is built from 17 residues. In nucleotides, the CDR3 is TGTGCCAGCAGCGTCATGCCAGGGGGCGGGGGGCAAGAGACCCAGTACTTC. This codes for CASSVMPGGGGQETQYF.

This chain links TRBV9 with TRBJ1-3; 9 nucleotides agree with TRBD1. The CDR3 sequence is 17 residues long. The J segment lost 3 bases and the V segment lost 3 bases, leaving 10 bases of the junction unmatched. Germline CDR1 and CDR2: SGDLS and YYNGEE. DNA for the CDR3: TGTGCCAGCAGCGAGGGGGGGACAGGGTTAATTGGAAACACCATATATTTT. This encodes CASSEGGTGLIGNTIYF.

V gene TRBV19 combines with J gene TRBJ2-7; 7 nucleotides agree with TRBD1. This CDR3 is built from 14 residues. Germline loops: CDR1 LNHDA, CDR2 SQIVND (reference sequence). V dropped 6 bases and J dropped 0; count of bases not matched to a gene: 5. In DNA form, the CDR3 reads TGTGCCAGTAGCGAGGGACAGTACTCCTACGAGCAGTACTTC. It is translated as CASSEGQYSYEQYF. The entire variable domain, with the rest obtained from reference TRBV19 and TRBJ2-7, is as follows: DGGITQSPKYLFRKEGQNVTLSCEQNLNHDAMYWYRQDPGQGLRLIYYSQIVNDFQKGDIAEGYSVSREKKESFPLTVTSAQKNPTAFYLCASSEGQYSYEQYFGPGTRLTVT.

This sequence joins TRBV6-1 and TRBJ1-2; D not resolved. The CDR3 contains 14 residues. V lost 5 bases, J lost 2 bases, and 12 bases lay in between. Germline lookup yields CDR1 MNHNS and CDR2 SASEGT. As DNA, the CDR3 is TGTGCCAGCAGTAGATCTACAGAAAACTATGGCTACACCTTC. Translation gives CASSRSTENYGYTF.

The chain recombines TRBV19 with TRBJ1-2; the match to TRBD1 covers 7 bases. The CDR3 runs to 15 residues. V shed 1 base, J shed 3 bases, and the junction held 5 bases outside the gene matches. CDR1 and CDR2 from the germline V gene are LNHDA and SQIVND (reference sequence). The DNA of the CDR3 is TGTGCCAGTAGTATAGTCGGGGGGACAGACTATGGCTACACCTTC. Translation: CASSIVGGTDYGYTF.

The DNA for the CDR3 is TGTGCCAGCAGTTACTTACAGGGGTATGGCTACACCTTC. It yields the protein CASSYLQGYGYTF. The chain employs TRBV6-5 and TRBJ1-2; 7 bases map to TRBD1. Germline V gives CDR1 MNHEY, CDR2 SVGAGI. V trimming: 1 base; J trimming: 5 bases; junction bases outside the gene matches: 1. The CDR3 extends over 13 amino acids.

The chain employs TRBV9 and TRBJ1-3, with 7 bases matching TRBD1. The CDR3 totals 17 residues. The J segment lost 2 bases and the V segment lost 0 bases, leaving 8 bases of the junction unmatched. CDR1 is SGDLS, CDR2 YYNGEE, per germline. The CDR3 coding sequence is TGTGCCAGCAGCGTAGACGGGTCAGGGACAGCTGGAAACACCATATATTTT. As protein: CASSVDGSGTAGNTIYF.